The clone carrying this T cell receptor beta chain has a handful of counts. This sample is part of a study of blood T cell repertoires in COVID-19. Across the study: The samples span acute and convalescent COVID-19 from the United States, Italy and Spain. The analysed material was cDNA or gDNA that came from T cells, B-cell-depleted T cells, or PBMCs.

As handled by the study authors: It was from reference gene primer amplification that nucleated cell counts were estimated. TCRdb keeps only in-frame clones here, not all; method: immunoSEQ multiplex PCR. Clone size and V and J calls were adopted from that table, with D and trimming inferred from the DNA. Of more than 130,000 clones listed, around 80% are singletons. This CDR3 spans 15 amino acids. V dropped 0 bases and J dropped 5 bases, with 13 bases sitting between them. Germline assignment: CDR1 SGHDN and CDR2 FVKESK. Material for sequencing was peripheral blood. The V and J genes are TRBV14 and TRBJ1-2; D call uncertain. This receptor was obtained from a human donor in a cohort sampled during active COVID-19. CDR3 region: CASSQDRPGMYGYTF. Written as DNA, the CDR3 is TGTGCCAGCAGCCAAGACAGGCCCGGAATGTATGGCTACACCTTC. Full variable domain (missing parts from reference TRBV14 and TRBJ1-2): EAGVTQFPSHSVIEKGQTVTLRCDPISGHDNLYWYRRVMGKEIKFLLHFVKESKQDESGMPNNRFLAERTGGTYSTLKVQPAELEDSGVYFCASSQDRPGMYGYTFGSGTRLTVV.